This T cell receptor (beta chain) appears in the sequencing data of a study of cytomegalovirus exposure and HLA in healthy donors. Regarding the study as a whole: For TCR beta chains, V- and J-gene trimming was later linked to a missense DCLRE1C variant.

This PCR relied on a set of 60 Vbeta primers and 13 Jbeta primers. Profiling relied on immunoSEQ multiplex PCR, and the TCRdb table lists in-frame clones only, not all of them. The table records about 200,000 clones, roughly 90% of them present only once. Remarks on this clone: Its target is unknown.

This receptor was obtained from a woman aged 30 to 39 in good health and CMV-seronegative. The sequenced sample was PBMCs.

This CDR3 reads CASSDRYEQYF. CDR3 DNA: TGTGCCAGTAGTGACAGGTACGAGCAGTACTTC. This chain joins TRBV19 and TRBJ2-7; tentatively, D is TRBD1 (6 bases). Trimming removed 5 bases at V and 4 bases at J, with 6 bases between. The germline CDR1 and CDR2 sequences are LNHDA and SQIVND (reference sequence). The CDR3 runs to 11 residues.